Below, 26 T cell receptor beta chains from the same sample are listed, as sequenced in a study of blood T cell repertoires in COVID-19. The data were produced by immunoSEQ multiplex PCR, yet TCRdb's version contains in-frame clones alone and is incomplete. The sample records some 200,000 clones, 86% being singletons. The sequenced material came from PBMCs or T cells enriched from blood (not recorded which). These receptors were taken from a woman between 40 and 55 years old with acute COVID-19.

The chain joins TRBV29-1 to TRBJ2-1, with D hard to call. With 6 bases removed from V and 5 bases from J, the gap between germline ends came to 17 bases. This CDR3 spans 14 amino acids. Germline V gene sequence: CDR1 SQVTM, CDR2 ANQGSEA. The CDR3 DNA reads as TGCAGCGTCTTCCCCGGTGTCAGGAACAATGAGCAGTTCTTC. Its translation: CSVFPGVRNNEQFF.

This clone appeared a few times. J is TRBJ1-1 and V is TRBV10-3; 8 nucleotides match TRBD1. CDR3 length: 14 residues. The germline V gene has CDR1 ENHRY and CDR2 SYGVKD. V lost 5 bases, J lost 6 bases, and 8 bases stayed unmatched. For the CDR3, the DNA is TGTGCCATCAGTCGGGACAGGCGAAATTCTGAAGCTTTCTTT. Its protein product is CAISRDRRNSEAFF.

The chain has TRBV5-1 and TRBJ2-1, with a tentative D call TRBD1 (5 bases). V was pared by 0 bases and J by 10 bases, with 14 bases between. The CDR3 has 14 residues. In germline, CDR1 is SGHRS, CDR2 YFSETQ. The CDR3, as DNA: TGCGCCAGCAGCTTGGACAGGCCCTCCAACGAGCAGTTCTTC. Amino acid sequence: CASSLDRPSNEQFF.

The rearrangement joins TRBV13 to TRBJ1-2; D unclear. In germline, CDR1 is PRHDT, CDR2 FYEKMQ (reference sequence). V lost 3 bases and J lost 8, with 19 bases in between. The CDR3 is 15 amino acids. CDR3 coding DNA: TGTGCCAGCAGCTTGCCTCACGGAGAGGAGGACGGCTACACCTTC. Translation gives CASSLPHGEEDGYTF.

The sample holds one count of this clone. V usage is TRBV14 and J usage is TRBJ1-2; D is undetermined. The ends were cut back, 1 base at V and 8 bases at J, with 14 bases in the middle. The CDR3 consists of 14 residues. Germline V gene lookup returns CDR1 SGHDN and CDR2 FVKESK. The CDR3 nucleotides are TGTGCCAGCAGCCAAGCCAGGCCCCGAGGGGGCTACACCTTC. Its translation: CASSQARPRGGYTF.

A single count supports this clone. The J gene is TRBJ2-3, the V gene TRBV20-1; possibly TRBD2 for D (7 bases). The germline V and J ends were trimmed by 3 bases and 4 bases, with 17 bases remaining between them. The CDR3 has 15 residues. The V gene's germline CDR1 is DFQATT and CDR2 SNEGSKA (reference sequence). Written as DNA, the CDR3 is TGCAGTGCTAGTGGAGGGGGGGCCAGTGCAGATACGCAGTATTTT. Translating it yields CSASGGGASADTQYF.

The chain links TRBV6-5 to TRBJ1-4, with 8 positions matching TRBD1. This CDR3 has 15 residues. V lost 5 bases to trimming and J lost 0 bases; unmatched junction nucleotides: 2. The V gene's germline CDR1 is MNHEY and CDR2 SVGAGI. The CDR3 sequence: CASSKQGATNEKLFF. As DNA, the CDR3 is TGTGCCAGCAGTAAACAGGGGGCAACTAATGAAAAACTGTTTTTT.

The CDR3 protein is CASSQGRYTEAFF. In nucleotides, the CDR3 is TGTGCCAGCAGCCAAGGGAGATACACTGAAGCTTTCTTT. The rearrangement links TRBV3-1 (or the pseudogene TRBV3-2) to TRBJ1-1, with D uncertain. With 1 base removed from V and 3 bases from J, the gap between germline ends came to 6 bases. This CDR3 has 13 amino acids. The germline CDR1 and CDR2 sequences are LGHDT and YNNKEL (reference sequence).

V is TRBV7-3 and J is TRBJ1-6; D is possibly TRBD1 (5 bases). Per germline, CDR1 SGHTA and CDR2 FQGTGA. The CDR3 is 15 amino acids. Trimming took off 3 bases at V and 5 bases at J, with 11 bases between the two ends. The CDR3 nucleotides are TGTGCCAGCAGCTTCAAAGGGGCAAATAATTCACCCCTCCACTTT. This encodes CASSFKGANNSPLHF.

This sequence joins TRBV3-1 (or the pseudogene TRBV3-2) and TRBJ1-5; D uncertain. Trimming cost V 1 base and J 1 base, with 5 bases left between them. The CDR3 sequence is 14 residues long. The germline V gene encodes CDR1 LGHDT and CDR2 YNNKEL (reference sequence). The CDR3 DNA sequence: TGTGCCAGCAGCCAAGCACAGAGCAATCAGCCCCAGCATTTT. The encoded protein is CASSQAQSNQPQHF.

The chain recombines TRBV5-6 with TRBJ2-7; D gene ambiguous. Germline V gene data show CDR1 as SGHDT and CDR2 as YYEEEE. The germline V and J ends were trimmed by 0 bases and 0 bases, with 10 bases remaining between them. The CDR3 runs to 15 residues. CDR3 coding DNA: TGTGCCAGCAGCTTGGGGCAGGCCAACTCCTACGAGCAGTACTTC. It specifies CASSLGQANSYEQYF.

CDR3 sequence (DNA): TGTGCCAGCAGCATTGGACAGGGGCAAGGAACCGTGAACACTGAAGCTTTCTTT. Protein product: CASSIGQGQGTVNTEAFF. The chain couples TRBV5-5 to TRBJ1-1, with 9 bases lining up with TRBD1. This CDR3 is built from 18 residues. Trimming took 4 bases from V and 0 from J; bases not matched to a gene: 13. Germline lookup yields CDR1 SGHKS and CDR2 YYEKEE (reference sequence).

The V gene is TRBV7-9, the J gene TRBJ1-1; 9 bases map to TRBD1. The CDR3 sequence is 16 residues long. V lost 3 bases to trimming and J lost 1 base; unmatched junction nucleotides: 6. Germline V CDR1 and CDR2: SEHNR, FQNEAQ (reference sequence). CDR3 residues: CASSLSWDRANTEAFF. DNA of the CDR3: TGTGCCAGCAGCTTGTCGTGGGACAGGGCGAACACTGAAGCTTTCTTT.

The chain carries TRBV19 and TRBJ1-2, with 9 bases fitting TRBD1. The germline CDR1 and CDR2 sequences are LNHDA and SQIVND (reference sequence). V shed 8 bases, J shed 0 bases, and the junction held 4 bases outside the gene matches. There are 14 residues in the CDR3. The CDR3 region has the DNA TGTGCCAGTCATACAGGGGGCTCTAACTATGGCTACACCTTC. It yields the protein CASHTGGSNYGYTF.

The V call is TRBV5-1, the J call TRBJ1-1, with TRBD1 matching 8 bases. Germline-derived CDR1 and CDR2 are SGHRS and YFSETQ. Germline trimming cut 4 bases from V and 0 bases from J; bases unmatched to any gene: 8. The CDR3 runs 16 residues. CDR3 protein: CASSLSGTGLNTEAFF. CDR3 DNA: TGCGCCAGCAGCCTGTCCGGGACAGGACTGAACACTGAAGCTTTCTTT.

Ten or more counts support this clone. The chain recombines TRBV7-9 with TRBJ2-1, with TRBD1 matching over 7 bases. Looked up from germline, CDR1 is SEHNR and CDR2 is FQNEAQ (reference sequence). Trimming cost V 5 bases and J 6 bases; bases outside gene matches: 4. CDR3 length: 13 amino acids. DNA for the CDR3: TGTGCCAGCAGCCCGGGACAGCCCAATGAGCAGTTCTTC. It encodes CASSPGQPNEQFF.

The V and J genes are TRBV11-2 and TRBJ1-6; D is possibly TRBD1 (5 bases). CDR3 length equals 15 residues. V shed 5 bases and J shed 7 bases, with 15 bases lying between them. The V gene's germline CDR1 is SGHAT and CDR2 FQNNGV. The CDR3 DNA is TGTGCCAGCAGCGGGAGGGACCGATCCAATTCACCCCTCCACTTT. Translated: CASSGRDRSNSPLHF. The full variable domain, with the rest looked up from reference TRBV11-2 and TRBJ1-6, is EAGVAQSPRYKIIEKRQSVAFWCNPISGHATLYWYQQILGQGPKLLIQFQNNGVVDDSQLPKDRFSAERLKGVDSTLKIQPAKLEDSAVYLCASSGRDRSNSPLHFGNGTRLTVT.

The chain employs TRBV7-2 and TRBJ2-3; 7 bases are a match to TRBD1. The ends lost 1 base at V and 1 base at J; junction bases unmatched: 2. The germline V gene has CDR1 SGHTA and CDR2 FQGNSA. This CDR3 is built from 15 residues. Here the CDR3 reads CASSLVTGRTDTQYF. The CDR3 DNA reads TGTGCCAGCAGCTTAGTGACAGGGCGCACAGATACGCAGTATTTT.

This sequence joins TRBV5-1 and TRBJ1-6; D gene unclear. CDR1 and CDR2 from the germline V gene are SGHRS and YFSETQ. This CDR3 contains 15 residues. The V end lost 4 bases, the J end lost 10 bases, and 18 bases lay between the germline ends. The CDR3 protein is CASSPGLSWESPLHF. In DNA, the CDR3 is TGCGCCAGCAGCCCCGGACTCTCATGGGAGTCACCCCTCCACTTT. The full variable domain, rest sourced from reference TRBV5-1 and TRBJ1-6, is KAGVTQTPRYLIKTRGQQVTLSCSPISGHRSVSWYQQTPGQGLQFLFEYFSETQRNKGNFPGRFSGRQFSNSRSEMNVSTLELGDSALYLCASSPGLSWESPLHFGNGTRLTVT.

The rearrangement joins TRBV7-6 to TRBJ2-1; 8 bases line up with TRBD2. The germline V gene has CDR1 SGHVS and CDR2 FNYEAQ. The CDR3 extends over 15 amino acids. Losses at the gene ends were 1 base for V and 8 bases for J; bases not matched to a gene: 7. CDR3 DNA: TGTGCCAGCAGCTTAGGGGCTAGCGGGTCGGATGAGCAGTTCTTC. Encoded protein: CASSLGASGSDEQFF.

This chain connects TRBV19 to TRBJ1-1; the D gene is possibly TRBD1 (6 bases). V dropped 6 bases and J dropped 1 base, with 15 bases sitting between them. CDR3 length: 15 amino acids. CDR1 and CDR2 from the germline V gene are LNHDA and SQIVND (reference sequence). The CDR3 reads CASSASLQGNTEAFF. The DNA for the CDR3 is TGTGCCAGTAGCGCGTCCCTACAGGGGAACACTGAAGCTTTCTTT.

This clone has a single count. The rearrangement joins TRBV10-3 to TRBJ2-7; TRBD1 aligns across 7 bases. Germline V CDR1 and CDR2: ENHRY, SYGVKD. V lost 0 bases, J lost 0 bases, and 11 bases stayed unmatched. This CDR3 is built from 18 residues. Written as DNA, the CDR3 is TGTGCCATCAGTGAGTCACCTCTCCGGACAGGAAGCTCCTACGAGCAGTACTTC. Translating gives CAISESPLRTGSSYEQYF.

Remarks on this clone: The identical CDR3 is also encoded by other nucleotide sequences in the sample. The J gene is TRBJ1-5, the V gene TRBV5-4; D call uncertain. The germline CDR1 and CDR2 sequences are SGHNT and YYREEE (reference sequence). Trimming removed 0 bases at V and 4 bases at J, with 8 bases between. The CDR3 contains 14 residues. The CDR3 bases are TGTGCCAGCAGCTTGGCCGGGAGGAATCAGCCCCAGCATTTT. It yields the protein CASSLAGRNQPQHF.

The chain combines TRBV7-6 with TRBJ2-5, with 9 nucleotides matching TRBD2. Looked up from germline, CDR1 is SGHVS and CDR2 is FNYEAQ. The CDR3 totals 15 residues. With 5 bases clipped from V and 2 bases from J, the junction kept 6 bases outside the gene matches. The CDR3 DNA follows: TGTGCCAGCAGCCTAAGCGGGGGGCGGCAAGAGACCCAGTACTTC. It encodes CASSLSGGRQETQYF. Together with reference TRBV7-6 and TRBJ2-5, the CDR3 gives the full variable domain: GAGVSQSPRYKVTKRGQDVALRCDPISGHVSLYWYRQALGQGPEFLTYFNYEAQQDKSGLPNDRFSAERPEGSISTLTIQRTEQRDSAMYRCASSLSGGRQETQYFGPGTRLLVL.

This clone was seen once. The rearrangement uses TRBV3-1 (or the pseudogene TRBV3-2) and TRBJ2-1, with D possibly being TRBD2 (6 bases). CDR1 and CDR2 from the germline V gene are LGHDT and YNNKEL (reference sequence). V lost 4 bases and J 2 bases, leaving 12 bases between the germline ends. CDR3 length: 15 residues. Here the CDR3 DNA reads TGTGCCAGCAGCCGGGGGACTGGAACCTACAATGAGCAGTTCTTC. Translating it yields CASSRGTGTYNEQFF.

V is TRBV6-5 and J is TRBJ2-2, with D maybe TRBD1 (5 bases). The germline V and J ends were trimmed by 5 bases and 6 bases, with 7 bases remaining between them. The germline gives CDR1 MNHEY, CDR2 SVGAGI. CDR3 length equals 12 residues. The CDR3 loop is CASSQGSGELFF. In DNA, the CDR3 is TGTGCCAGCAGTCAGGGATCCGGGGAGCTGTTTTTT.